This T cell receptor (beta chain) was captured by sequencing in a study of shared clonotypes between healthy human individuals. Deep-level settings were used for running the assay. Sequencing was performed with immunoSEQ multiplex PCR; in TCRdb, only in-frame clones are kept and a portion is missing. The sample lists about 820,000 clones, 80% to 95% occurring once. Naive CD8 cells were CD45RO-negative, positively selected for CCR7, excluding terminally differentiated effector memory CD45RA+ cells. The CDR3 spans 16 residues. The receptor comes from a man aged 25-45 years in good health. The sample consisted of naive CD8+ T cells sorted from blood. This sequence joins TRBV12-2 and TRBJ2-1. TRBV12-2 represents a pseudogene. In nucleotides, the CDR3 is TGTGCAAGTCGCTTTTCGGGGCCCTTCGAGCCACACGAGCAGTTCTTC. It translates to CASRFSGPFEPHEQFF.